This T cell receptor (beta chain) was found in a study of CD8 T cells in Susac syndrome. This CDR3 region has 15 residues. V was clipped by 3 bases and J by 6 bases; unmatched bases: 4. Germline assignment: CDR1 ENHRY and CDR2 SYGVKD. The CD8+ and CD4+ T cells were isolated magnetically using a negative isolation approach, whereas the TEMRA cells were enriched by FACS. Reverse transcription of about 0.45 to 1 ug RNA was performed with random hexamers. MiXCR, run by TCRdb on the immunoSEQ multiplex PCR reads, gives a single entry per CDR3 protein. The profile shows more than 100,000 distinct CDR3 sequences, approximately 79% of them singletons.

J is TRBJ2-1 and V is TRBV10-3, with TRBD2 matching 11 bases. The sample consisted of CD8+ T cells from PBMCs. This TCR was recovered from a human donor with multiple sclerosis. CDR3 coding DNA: TGTGCCATCAGTGATGGGACTAGCGGATTCAATGAGCAGTTCTTC. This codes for CAISDGTSGFNEQFF.